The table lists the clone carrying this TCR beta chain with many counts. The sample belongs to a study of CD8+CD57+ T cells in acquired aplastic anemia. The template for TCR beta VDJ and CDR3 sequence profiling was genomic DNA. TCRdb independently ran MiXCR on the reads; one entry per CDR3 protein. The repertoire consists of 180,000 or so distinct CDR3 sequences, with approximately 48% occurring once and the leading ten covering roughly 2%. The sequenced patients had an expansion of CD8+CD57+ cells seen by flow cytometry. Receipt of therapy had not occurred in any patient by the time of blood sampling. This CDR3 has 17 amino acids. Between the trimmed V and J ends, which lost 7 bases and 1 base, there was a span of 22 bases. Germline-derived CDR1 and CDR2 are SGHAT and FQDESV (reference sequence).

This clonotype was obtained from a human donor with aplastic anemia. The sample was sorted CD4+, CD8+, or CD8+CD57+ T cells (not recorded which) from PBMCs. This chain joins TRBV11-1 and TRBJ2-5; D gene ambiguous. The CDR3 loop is CASTPAAARAIQETQYF. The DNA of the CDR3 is TGTGCCAGCACCCCCGCCGCCGCCCGAGCCATCCAAGAGACCCAGTACTTC.